A selection of T cell receptor beta chains follows, all from one sample in a study of radiation and T cells in renal cell carcinoma. Data came from immunoSEQ multiplex PCR; TCRdb stores just in-frame clones and leaves some out. The data contain some 130,000 clones, 70% to 90% of them singletons. The source material was blood, sampled from a patient whose treatment included radiotherapy and nephrectomy. These receptors were taken from a woman in her sixties or seventies with renal cell carcinoma. Both conserved end residues are part of each CDR3. The D gene is left open where the match is weak. Clone size is not always given. Where it is, it says once, few, many or a class for expanded clones.

abundance	v_gene	j_gene	d_gene	CDR3nt	CDR3aa
.	TRBV20-1	TRBJ2-1	.	TGCAGCGTAACAGGAGGGCATGAGCAGTTCTTC	CSVTGGHEQFF
once	TRBV4-3	TRBJ1-5	.	TGCGCCAGCAGCCAAGATCGGGTCAGTTATCAGCCCCAGCATTTT	CASSQDRVSYQPQHF
.	TRBV7-3	TRBJ1-6	.	TGTGCCAGCAGCTTACCCAAGGGGGAAAGCTCCTATAATTCACCCCTCCACTTT	CASSLPKGESSYNSPLHF
.	TRBV2	TRBJ2-7	.	TGTGCCAGCGCCCGACTCTTCTACGAGCAGTACTTC	CASARLFYEQYF
.	TRBV5-1	TRBJ1-5	.	TGCGCCAGCAGCTTTGGGGACTCCAGCAATCAGCCCCAGCATTTT	CASSFGDSSNQPQHF
.	TRBV7-2	TRBJ2-7	.	TGTGCCAGCAGCTTAGCGGTCCAGCGCGAGCAGTACTTC	CASSLAVQREQYF
.	TRBV6-6	TRBJ1-1	TRBD1	TGTGCCAGCAGTACCAGGGGGGTAGGGACTGAAGCTTTCTTT	CASSTRGVGTEAFF
.	TRBV2	TRBJ2-2	.	TGTGCCAGCAGAGCGCGAACAGTGAACACCGGGGAGCTGTTTTTT	CASRARTVNTGELFF
.	TRBV28	TRBJ1-1	.	TGTGCCAGCACCCCGGGGGGGTTGAAAGGAAACGTTGAAGCTTTCTTT	CASTPGGLKGNVEAFF
once	TRBV5-4	TRBJ2-7	.	TGTGCCAGCAGTTCTGACAGGATCTCTGGTAGCTGGCACTTC	CASSSDRISGSWHF
.	TRBV7-2	TRBJ2-7	.	TGTGCCAGCAGCTTAATTTGGCAGTACTTC	CASSLIWQYF
.	TRBV30	TRBJ1-3	.	TGTGCCTGGACAGGGGCTGGAAACACCATATATTTT	CAWTGAGNTIYF
once	TRBV30	TRBJ1-4	TRBD1	TGTGCCTGGAGTCGGGGACAGGGGGAGGAAAAACTGTTTTTT	CAWSRGQGEEKLFF
.	TRBV19	TRBJ1-1	.	TGTGCCAGTAGTATGCACAGCCTGAACACTGAAGCTTTCTTT	CASSMHSLNTEAFF
.	TRBV14	TRBJ2-7	.	TGTGCCAGCAGCTCAGGGGTCTGGTACGAGCAGTACTTC	CASSSGVWYEQYF
.	TRBV5-1	TRBJ1-1	TRBD1	TGCGCCAGCAGAAATCCGGGACAGGGGTTCCAAGCTTTCTTT	CASRNPGQGFQAFF
.	TRBV5-8	TRBJ2-5	.	TGTGCCAGCAGCTTGGTGGGGGTAGAGACCCAGTACTTC	CASSLVGVETQYF
.	TRBV9	TRBJ2-5	.	TGTGCCAGCAGCGTAGATGAAAGGGGAGAGACCCAGTACTTC	CASSVDERGETQYF
.	TRBV13	TRBJ1-1	.	TGTGCCAGCAGCGACCGACCGAACACTGAAGCTTTCTTT	CASSDRPNTEAFF
once	TRBV7-3	TRBJ2-1	TRBD2	TGTGCCAGCAGCGCCGGACTAGCGGGGCCTCCCTACAATGAGCAGTTCTTC	CASSAGLAGPPYNEQFF
.	TRBV9	TRBJ1-1	.	TGTGCCAGCAGCGAAGGGGGAGGGTCAGCTTTCTTT	CASSEGGGSAFF
.	TRBV27	TRBJ1-2	.	TGTGCCAGCAGTTTCGGTTCTGGGGGTGGCTACACCTTC	CASSFGSGGGYTF
.	TRBV10-3	TRBJ1-5	TRBD1	TGTGCCATATGGGACAGGGCGACGGGCCAGCATTTT	CAIWDRATGQHF
.	TRBV9	TRBJ2-1	.	TGTGCCAGCAGCGTGACTAGTGGGATCTATGAGCAGTTCTTC	CASSVTSGIYEQFF
.	TRBV7-2	TRBJ2-1	.	TGTGCCAGCAGCTCCCCCGGGTGGAATGAGCAGTTCTTC	CASSSPGWNEQFF
.	TRBV19	TRBJ1-1	.	TGTGCCAGTAGTATTCTGGGGGGGGCTGAAGCTTTCTTT	CASSILGGAEAFF
.	TRBV30	TRBJ1-1	.	TGTGCCTGGAGGGGCTCAGGGGCGAGTACTGAAGCTTTCTTT	CAWRGSGASTEAFF